This T cell receptor beta chain was sequenced in a study of blood T cell repertoires in COVID-19. Study details: COVID-19 samples from acute and convalescent phases originated in the United States, Italy and Spain. T cells, B-cell-depleted T cells, or PBMCs provided the cDNA or gDNA that served as material.

Original processing methods: Amplifying reference gene primers gave estimates of nucleated cell counts. Only in-frame clones appear in the TCRdb table, and some are missing; sequencing was by immunoSEQ multiplex PCR. The D gene and trimming were derived from the DNA, and the V and J assignments and clone size from that table. The data contain about 65,000 clones, about 81% of them singletons. This sequence was found in a man older than 75 with acute or convalescent COVID-19. Input material: peripheral blood.

This chain's CDR3 is CASSPGTAAAGVETQYF. The CDR3 region has the DNA TGTGCCAGCAGCCCCGGGACAGCCGCCGCTGGGGTGGAGACCCAGTACTTC. The V gene is TRBV7-9, the J gene TRBJ2-5; TRBD1 aligns across 7 bases. V shed 5 bases and J 5 bases; nucleotides not matched to a gene: 17. The CDR3 runs 17 residues. The germline V gene encodes CDR1 SEHNR and CDR2 FQNEAQ (reference sequence). Supplemented by reference TRBV7-9 and TRBJ2-5, the full variable domain reads DTGVSQNPRHKITKRGQNVTFRCDPISEHNRLYWYRQTLGQGPEFLTYFQNEAQLEKSRLLSDRFSAERPKGSFSTLEIQRTEQGDSAMYLCASSPGTAAAGVETQYFGPGTRLLVL.